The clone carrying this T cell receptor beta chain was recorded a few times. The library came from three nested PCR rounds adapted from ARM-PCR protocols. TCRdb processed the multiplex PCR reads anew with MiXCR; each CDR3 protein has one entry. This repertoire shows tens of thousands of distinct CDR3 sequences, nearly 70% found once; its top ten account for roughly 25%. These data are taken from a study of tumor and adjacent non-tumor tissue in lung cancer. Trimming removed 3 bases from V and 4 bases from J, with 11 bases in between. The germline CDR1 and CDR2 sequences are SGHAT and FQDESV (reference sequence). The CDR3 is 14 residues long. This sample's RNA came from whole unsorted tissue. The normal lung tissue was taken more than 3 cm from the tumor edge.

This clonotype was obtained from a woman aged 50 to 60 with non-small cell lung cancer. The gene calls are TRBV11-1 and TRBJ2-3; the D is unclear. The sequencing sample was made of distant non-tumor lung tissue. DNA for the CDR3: TGTGCCAGCAGCTTGAGTGGGATACCAGATACGCAGTATTTT. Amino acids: CASSLSGIPDTQYF. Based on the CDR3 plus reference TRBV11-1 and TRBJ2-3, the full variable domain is EAEVAQSPRYKITEKSQAVAFWCDPISGHATLYWYRQILGQGPELLVQFQDESVVDDSQLPKDRFSAERLKGVDSTLKIQPAELGDSAMYLCASSLSGIPDTQYFGPGTRLTVL.